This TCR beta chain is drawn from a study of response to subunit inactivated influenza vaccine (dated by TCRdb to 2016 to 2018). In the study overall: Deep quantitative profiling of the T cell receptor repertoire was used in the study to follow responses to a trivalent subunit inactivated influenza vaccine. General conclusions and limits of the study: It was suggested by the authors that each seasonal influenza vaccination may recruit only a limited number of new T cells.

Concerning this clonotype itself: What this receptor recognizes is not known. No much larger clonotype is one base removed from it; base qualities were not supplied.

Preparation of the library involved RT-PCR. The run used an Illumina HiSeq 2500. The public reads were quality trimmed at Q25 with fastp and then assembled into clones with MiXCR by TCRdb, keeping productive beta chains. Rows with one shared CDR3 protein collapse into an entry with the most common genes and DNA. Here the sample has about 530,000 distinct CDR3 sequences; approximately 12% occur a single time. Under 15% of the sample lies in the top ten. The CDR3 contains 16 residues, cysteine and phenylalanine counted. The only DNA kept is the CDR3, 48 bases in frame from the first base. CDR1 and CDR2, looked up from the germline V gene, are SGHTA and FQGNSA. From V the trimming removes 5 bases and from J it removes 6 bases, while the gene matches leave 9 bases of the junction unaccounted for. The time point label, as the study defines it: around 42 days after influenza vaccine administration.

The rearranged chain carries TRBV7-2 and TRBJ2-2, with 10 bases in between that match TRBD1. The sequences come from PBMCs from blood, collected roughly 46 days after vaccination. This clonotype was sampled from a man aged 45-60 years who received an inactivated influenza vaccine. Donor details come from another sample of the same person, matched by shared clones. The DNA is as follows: TGTGCCAGCAGCGTGACCGGGACAGGGGTTTCCGGGGAGCTGTTTTTT. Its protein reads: CASSVTGTGVSGELFF. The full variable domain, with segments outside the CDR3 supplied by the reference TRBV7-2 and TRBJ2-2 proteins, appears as GAGVSQSPSNKVTEKGKDVELRCDPISGHTALYWYRQSLGQGLEFLIYFQGNSAPDKSGLPSDRFSAERTGGSVSTLTIQRTQQEDSAVYLCASSVTGTGVSGELFFGEGSRLTVL.